The rows below give T cell receptor beta chains drawn from one sample of a study of blood T cell repertoires in COVID-19. Generated by immunoSEQ multiplex PCR, the TCRdb table keeps only in-frame clones and is missing some. The table lists about 240,000 clones, more than 70% of them singletons. Input material: peripheral blood. These receptors all stem from a woman aged 40 to 50 who had recovered from COVID-19. CDR3s leave out the opening cysteine and the closing phenylalanine or tryptophan.

V gene: TRBV5-1; J gene: TRBJ2-7; CDR3 protein: ASREGALYEQY
V gene: TRBV30; J gene: TRBJ1-5; CDR3 protein: AWSVTGASINQPQH
V gene: TRBV6-2/TRBV6-3; J gene: TRBJ2-3; CDR3 protein: ASSPDRAGGTDTQY
V gene: TRBV28; J gene: TRBJ1-2; CDR3 protein: ASSPWDRGRWGGYT
V gene: TRBV19; J gene: TRBJ2-7; CDR3 protein: ASSIGGQGGYEQY
V gene: TRBV5-1; J gene: TRBJ1-1; CDR3 protein: ASSLAGVTEAF
V gene: TRBV11-2; J gene: TRBJ2-3; CDR3 protein: ASGYRSTSGGDTQY
V gene: TRBV2; J gene: TRBJ1-1; CDR3 protein: ASSEAGGGPNTEAF
V gene: TRBV11-3; J gene: TRBJ2-2; CDR3 protein: ASSLRSGQNTGELF
V gene: TRBV24-1; J gene: TRBJ1-6; CDR3 protein: ATSDLGVTPSRSPLH
V gene: TRBV2; J gene: TRBJ2-1; CDR3 protein: ASSESWASQF
V gene: TRBV19; J gene: TRBJ2-7; CDR3 protein: ASSDTSGRYEQY
V gene: TRBV4-2; J gene: TRBJ1-2; CDR3 protein: ASRTAGVRYGYT
V gene: TRBV27; J gene: TRBJ1-4; CDR3 protein: ASSLARDRANEKLF
V gene: TRBV5-4; J gene: TRBJ2-3; CDR3 protein: ASSLPGEQGTQY
V gene: TRBV28; J gene: TRBJ1-2; CDR3 protein: ASSSPTPNYGYT
V gene: TRBV2; J gene: TRBJ2-4; CDR3 protein: ASSLGGIQY
V gene: TRBV3-1/TRBV3-2; J gene: TRBJ2-2; CDR3 protein: ASSAGGVNTGELF
V gene: TRBV4-1; J gene: TRBJ2-2; CDR3 protein: ASSPRDRGTGELF
V gene: TRBV9; J gene: TRBJ2-1; CDR3 protein: ASSTTSGWYNEQF
V gene: TRBV21-1; J gene: TRBJ2-7; CDR3 protein: ASSKVGGPSYEQY
V gene: TRBV11-3; J gene: TRBJ2-1; CDR3 protein: ASSLGWGGTGSYNEQF
V gene: TRBV27; J gene: TRBJ2-3; CDR3 protein: ASSPGTGKWSDTQY
V gene: TRBV27; J gene: TRBJ2-5; CDR3 protein: ASSWGGGETQY
V gene: TRBV3-1/TRBV3-2; J gene: TRBJ1-4; CDR3 protein: ASSQGFGQGSEKLF
V gene: TRBV7-9; J gene: TRBJ2-2; CDR3 protein: ASSLVRTGELF
V gene: TRBV30; J gene: TRBJ1-5; CDR3 protein: AWGAGQTNQPQH
V gene: TRBV7-3; J gene: TRBJ2-6; CDR3 protein: ASAAAGGAGANVLT
V gene: TRBV11-2; J gene: TRBJ1-2; CDR3 protein: ASSLAAPWAPGVGYT
V gene: TRBV24-1; J gene: TRBJ1-2; CDR3 protein: ATSMRDYGYT
V gene: TRBV11-2; J gene: TRBJ1-4; CDR3 protein: ASSLAGARGKLF
V gene: TRBV7-2; J gene: TRBJ2-3; CDR3 protein: ASSLARMGGGDTQY
V gene: TRBV24-1; J gene: TRBJ1-2; CDR3 protein: ATSATGPGYGYT
V gene: TRBV10-2; J gene: TRBJ1-3; CDR3 protein: ASRPVTGGNTIY
V gene: TRBV5-8; J gene: TRBJ1-2; CDR3 protein: ASSLVLGADLANYGYT
V gene: TRBV2; J gene: TRBJ2-5; CDR3 protein: ASSEEGTGGAVTQY
V gene: TRBV24-1; J gene: TRBJ1-1; CDR3 protein: ATSDRTGGNTEAF
V gene: TRBV6-5; J gene: TRBJ2-6; CDR3 protein: ASRGGGANVLT
V gene: TRBV21-1; J gene: TRBJ2-2; CDR3 protein: ASRHLQGLVTGELF
V gene: TRBV7-9; J gene: TRBJ1-2; CDR3 protein: ASSSGTGVGYGYT
V gene: TRBV9; J gene: TRBJ2-7; CDR3 protein: ASSVGGRGDEQY